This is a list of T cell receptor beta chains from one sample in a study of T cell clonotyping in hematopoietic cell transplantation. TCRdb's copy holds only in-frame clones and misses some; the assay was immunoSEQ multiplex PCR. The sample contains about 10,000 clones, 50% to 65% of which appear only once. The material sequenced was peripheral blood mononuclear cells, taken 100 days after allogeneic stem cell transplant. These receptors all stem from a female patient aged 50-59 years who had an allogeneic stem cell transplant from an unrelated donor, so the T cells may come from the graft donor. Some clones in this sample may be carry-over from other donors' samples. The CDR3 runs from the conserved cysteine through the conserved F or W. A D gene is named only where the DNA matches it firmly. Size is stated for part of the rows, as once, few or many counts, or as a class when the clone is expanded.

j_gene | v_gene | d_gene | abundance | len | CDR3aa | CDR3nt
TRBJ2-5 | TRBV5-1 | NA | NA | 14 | CASSLWTGQETQYF | TGCGCCAGCAGCTTGTGGACGGGACAAGAGACCCAGTACTTC
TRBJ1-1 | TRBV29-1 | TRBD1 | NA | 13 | CSASRGHSTEAFF | TGCAGCGCAAGCAGGGGGCATAGCACTGAAGCTTTCTTT
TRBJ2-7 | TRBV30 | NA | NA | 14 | CAWSVGHTPYEQYF | TGTGCCTGGAGTGTGGGGCATACCCCCTACGAGCAGTACTTC
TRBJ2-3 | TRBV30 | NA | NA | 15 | CAWTGEITSTDTQYF | TGTGCCTGGACGGGAGAGATCACTAGCACAGATACGCAGTATTTT
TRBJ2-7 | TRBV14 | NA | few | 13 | CASSQTGFNEQYF | TGTGCCAGCAGCCAAACAGGTTTCAACGAGCAGTACTTC
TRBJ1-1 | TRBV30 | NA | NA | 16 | CAWRRGGAGTNTEAFF | TGTGCCTGGAGGCGCGGGGGGGCCGGAACGAACACTGAAGCTTTCTTT
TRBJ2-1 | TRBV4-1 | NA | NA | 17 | CASSLEGPGAYDNEQFF | TGCGCCAGCAGCCTCGAGGGGCCGGGGGCCTACGACAATGAGCAGTTCTTC
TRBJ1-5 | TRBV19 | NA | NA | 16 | CASSEDSRKSNQPQHF | TGTGCCAGTAGTGAGGACAGTCGGAAGAGCAATCAGCCCCAGCATTTT
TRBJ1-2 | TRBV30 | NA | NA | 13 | CACAQGHYGGYTF | TGTGCCTGCGCACAGGGTCATTATGGTGGCTACACCTTC
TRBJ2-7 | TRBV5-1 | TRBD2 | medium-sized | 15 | CASSSSGGPAYEQYF | TGCGCCAGCAGCTCCAGCGGGGGGCCGGCCTACGAGCAGTACTTC
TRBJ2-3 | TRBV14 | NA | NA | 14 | CASSQDSLADTQYF | TGTGCCAGCAGCCAAGATTCTCTGGCAGATACGCAGTATTTT
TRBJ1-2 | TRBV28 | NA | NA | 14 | CASSLTAPRLPHTF | TGTGCCAGCAGTCTCACGGCCCCCAGGCTTCCCCACACCTTC
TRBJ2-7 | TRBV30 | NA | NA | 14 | CAWTPTGQIYEQYF | TGTGCCTGGACCCCGACAGGACAGATCTACGAGCAGTACTTC
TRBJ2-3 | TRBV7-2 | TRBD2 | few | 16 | CASSLALAGGTDTQYF | TGTGCCAGCAGCTTAGCGCTAGCGGGGGGCACAGATACGCAGTATTTT
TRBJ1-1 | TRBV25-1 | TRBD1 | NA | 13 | CAGGQGLNTEAFF | TGTGCCGGCGGACAGGGGTTGAACACTGAAGCTTTCTTT
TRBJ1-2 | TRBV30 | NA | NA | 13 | CAWSEQGYYGYTF | TGTGCCTGGAGTGAGCAGGGCTACTATGGCTACACCTTC
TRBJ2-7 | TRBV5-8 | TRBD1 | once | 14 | CASGHGTGSFEQYF | TGTGCCAGCGGACACGGGACAGGGAGTTTCGAGCAGTACTTC
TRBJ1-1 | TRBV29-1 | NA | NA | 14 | CSVLRSWMGTEAFF | TGCAGCGTTCTCAGGAGTTGGATGGGCACTGAAGCTTTCTTT
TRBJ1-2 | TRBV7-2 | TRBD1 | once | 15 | CASSSTDRAPYGYTF | TGTGCCAGCAGCTCTACGGACAGGGCCCCCTATGGCTACACCTTC
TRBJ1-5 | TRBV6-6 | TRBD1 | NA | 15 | CASTHPTGDRQPQHF | TGTGCCAGCACGCACCCGACAGGGGATCGGCAGCCCCAGCATTTT
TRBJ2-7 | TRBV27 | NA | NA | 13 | CASSTGAGVEQYF | TGTGCCAGCAGTACAGGCGCCGGAGTCGAGCAGTACTTC
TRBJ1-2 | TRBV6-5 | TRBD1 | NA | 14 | CASSPQGGNDGYTF | TGTGCCAGCAGCCCACAGGGGGGGAATGATGGCTACACCTTC
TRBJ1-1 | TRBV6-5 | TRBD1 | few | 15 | CASSYTGTGRTEAFF | TGTGCCAGCAGTTACACCGGGACAGGGAGAACTGAAGCTTTCTTT
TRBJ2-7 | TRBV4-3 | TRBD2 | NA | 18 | CASSHEPLGGASGYEQYF | TGCGCCAGCAGCCACGAGCCACTCGGCGGGGCTAGCGGCTACGAGCAGTACTTC
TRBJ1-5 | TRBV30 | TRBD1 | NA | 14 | CAWSAGQGMKPQHF | TGTGCCTGGAGTGCGGGACAGGGGATGAAGCCCCAGCATTTT
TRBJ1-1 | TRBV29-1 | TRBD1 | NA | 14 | CSVVDWTGRYGAFF | TGCAGCGTTGTGGACTGGACAGGGAGGTACGGAGCTTTCTTT
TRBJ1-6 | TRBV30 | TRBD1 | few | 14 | CAWSGGQDNSPLHF | TGTGCCTGGAGTGGGGGACAGGATAATTCACCCCTCCACTTT
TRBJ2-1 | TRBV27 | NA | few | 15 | CASSPLSPPRDEQFF | TGTGCCAGCAGTCCACTTAGTCCGCCACGCGATGAGCAGTTCTTC
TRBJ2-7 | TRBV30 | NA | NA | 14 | CAWSNGQYIHEQYF | TGTGCCTGGAGTAACGGGCAGTATATCCACGAGCAGTACTTC
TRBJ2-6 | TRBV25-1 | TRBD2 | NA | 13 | CASSEGGVRVLTF | TGTGCCAGCAGTGAAGGGGGGGTCCGGGTCCTGACTTTC
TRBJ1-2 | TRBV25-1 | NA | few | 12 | CASSEDSYGYTF | TGTGCCAGCAGTGAAGACTCCTATGGCTACACCTTC
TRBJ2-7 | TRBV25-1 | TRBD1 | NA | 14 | CASQPETGVYEQYF | TGTGCCAGCCAGCCCGAGACAGGGGTCTACGAGCAGTACTTC
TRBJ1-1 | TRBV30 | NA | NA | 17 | CAWSVLGSLGMNTEAFF | TGTGCCTGGAGTGTATTAGGTTCATTAGGCATGAACACTGAAGCTTTCTTT
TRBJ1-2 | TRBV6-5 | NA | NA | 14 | CASSPRADLMGYTF | TGTGCCAGCAGTCCCCGGGCCGACCTTATGGGCTACACCTTC
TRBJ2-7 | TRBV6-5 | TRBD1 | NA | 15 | CASSYSGTDFYEQYF | TGTGCCAGCAGTTACTCCGGGACAGATTTCTACGAGCAGTACTTC
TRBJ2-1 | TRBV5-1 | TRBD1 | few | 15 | CASSAMTGNGDEQFF | TGCGCCAGCAGCGCTATGACAGGGAATGGCGATGAGCAGTTCTTC
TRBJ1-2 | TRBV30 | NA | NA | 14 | CAWSPQSGSGGYTF | TGTGCCTGGAGTCCCCAGTCGGGGAGTGGTGGCTACACCTTC
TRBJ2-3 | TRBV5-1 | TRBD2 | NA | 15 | CASSQGRANTDTQYF | TGCGCCAGCAGCCAAGGGAGGGCAAACACAGATACGCAGTATTTT
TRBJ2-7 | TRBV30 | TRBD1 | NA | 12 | CAWRTGSNEQYF | TGTGCCTGGAGGACAGGGTCCAACGAGCAGTACTTC
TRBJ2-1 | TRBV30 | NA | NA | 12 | CAWSTGFNEQFF | TGTGCCTGGAGTACGGGTTTCAATGAGCAGTTCTTC